The 7 T cell receptor beta chains given below trace back to one sample, sequenced in a study of glioma-infiltrating T cells after dendritic cell vaccination. Profiled with immunoSEQ multiplex PCR; TCRdb holds only in-frame clones, not every one. In the table there are approximately 48,000 clones, over 75% of which are singletons. The material sequenced was blood, taken before dendritic cell vaccination. Receptors were obtained from a human donor with glioblastoma.

The chain joins TRBV7-9 to TRBJ1-2, with 8 bases lining up with TRBD1. V shed 5 bases, J shed 6 bases, and the junction held 14 bases outside the gene matches. The CDR3 covers 16 residues. Looked up from germline, CDR1 is SEHNR and CDR2 is FQNEAQ (reference sequence). CDR3 nucleotides: TGTGCCAGCAGCCTAGTTAAGTCTACAGGGGGAGATGGCTACACCTTC. It codes for CASSLVKSTGGDGYTF.

This chain joins TRBV9 and TRBJ2-7, with a tentative D call TRBD1 (6 bases). V lost 3 bases and J lost 5, with 18 bases in between. Germline CDR1 reads SGDLS; CDR2 reads YYNGEE. There are 15 residues in the CDR3. The DNA for the CDR3 is TGTGCCAGCAGCGGAAACAGGGCCCCAGGGAACGAGCAGTACTTC. Encoded protein: CASSGNRAPGNEQYF.

The rearrangement joins TRBV5-1 to TRBJ2-7; D ambiguous. This CDR3 spans 13 amino acids. V was shortened by 0 bases and J by 5 bases, with 9 bases between the two germline ends. The germline V gene has CDR1 SGHRS and CDR2 YFSETQ. CDR3 protein: CASSLGGANEQYF. The CDR3 nucleotides read TGCGCCAGCAGCTTGGGCGGAGCAAACGAGCAGTACTTC.

This clone showed up just once. The chain links TRBV9 to TRBJ2-2, with D maybe TRBD2 (6 bases). Trimming left V 3 bases short and J 1 base short, with 13 bases between. The CDR3 has 16 amino acids. Germline CDR1 SGDLS, CDR2 YYNGEE. The CDR3 loop reads CASSGSERVNTGELFF. CDR3 DNA sequence: TGTGCCAGCAGCGGTTCAGAGCGGGTGAACACCGGGGAGCTGTTTTTT.

The J gene is TRBJ2-5, the V gene TRBV18; D uncertain. Germline CDR1 KGHSH, CDR2 LQKENI. V was cut by 0 bases and J by 2 bases, with 13 bases left in between. CDR3 size: 16 residues. The CDR3 coding sequence is TGTGCCAGCTCACCACCGATCAGGCCGGTACAAGAGACCCAGTACTTC. It encodes CASSPPIRPVQETQYF.

V is TRBV7-2 and J is TRBJ1-1; D unclear. The V gene's germline CDR1 is SGHTA and CDR2 FQGNSA. The CDR3 length is 14 residues. Trimming left V 5 bases short and J 4 bases short, with 14 bases between. Written as DNA, the CDR3 is TGTGCCAGCAGCCGTACGGGTATGGGCACTGAAGCTTTCTTT. The encoded protein is CASSRTGMGTEAFF.

The gene calls are TRBV27 and TRBJ2-2, with D possibly TRBD2 on 7 matching bases. Looked up from germline, CDR1 is MNHEY and CDR2 is SMNVEV (reference sequence). Between the trimmed V and J ends, which lost 2 bases and 5 bases, there was a span of 12 bases. This CDR3 is built from 15 residues. Here the CDR3 DNA reads TGTGCCAGCAGTTTAGCGGGGGCTAAAACCGGGGAGCTGTTTTTT. It codes for CASSLAGAKTGELFF.